Listed here are 23 T cell receptor beta chains from one sample, sequenced in a study of blood T cell repertoires in COVID-19. Data came from immunoSEQ multiplex PCR; TCRdb stores just in-frame clones and leaves some out. The data show a few hundred thousand clones, 70% to 90% seen once. The sequenced sample was peripheral blood. All receptors derive from a woman in her sixties or seventies with COVID-19, enrolled during active disease.

In its sample, this clone was seen once. The CDR3 region has the DNA TGTGCCAGCAGCTTAGCGGCGGCAGGGGGACCTTCGACCGGGGAGCTGTTTTTT. It translates to CASSLAAAGGPSTGELFF. The chain employs TRBV7-2 and TRBJ2-2; 7 bases are a match to TRBD1. The J segment lost 5 bases and the V segment lost 0 bases, leaving 12 bases of the junction unmatched. Germline loops: CDR1 SGHTA, CDR2 FQGNSA. The CDR3 spans 18 residues. Using reference TRBV7-2 and TRBJ2-2 for the parts outside the CDR3, the full variable domain is GAGVSQSPSNKVTEKGKDVELRCDPISGHTALYWYRQSLGQGLEFLIYFQGNSAPDKSGLPSDRFSAERTGGSVSTLTIQRTQQEDSAVYLCASSLAAAGGPSTGELFFGEGSRLTVL.

The chain carries TRBV7-2 and TRBJ2-6; 11 nucleotides agree with TRBD2. The CDR3 is made up of 19 amino acids. Germline values: CDR1 SGHTA, CDR2 FQGNSA. V shed 3 bases and J 0 bases; nucleotides not matched to a gene: 7. CDR3 sequence reads: CASSLIAGGPISGANVLTF. CDR3 nucleotides: TGTGCCAGCAGCTTGATAGCGGGGGGGCCGATCTCTGGGGCCAACGTCCTGACTTTC.

The chain employs TRBV19 and TRBJ2-1; 8 nucleotides align to TRBD2. The trim removed 0 bases at V and 3 bases at J, leaving 10 bases unmatched. Per the germline V gene, CDR1 is LNHDA and CDR2 is SQIVND (reference sequence). This CDR3 contains 18 residues. The CDR3 DNA is TGTGCCAGTAGTATAGAAAGACGAGCGGGGGCCCTCTACAATGAGCAGTTCTTC. This sequence encodes CASSIERRAGALYNEQFF.

The rearrangement joins TRBV19 to TRBJ1-2; no clear D. CDR1 is LNHDA, CDR2 SQIVND, per germline (reference sequence). V lost 9 bases, J lost 6 bases, and 20 bases lay in between. The CDR3 has 14 residues. The CDR3 protein is CASRGLGRVDGYTF. CDR3 sequence (DNA): TGTGCCAGCCGGGGATTGGGTAGGGTCGATGGCTACACCTTC.

This clone has a handful of counts. This sequence joins TRBV18 and TRBJ1-5, with 7 bases that match TRBD1. J lost 7 bases, V lost 0 bases, and 6 bases had no gene match. CDR3 length: 15 residues. Germline loops: CDR1 KGHSH, CDR2 LQKENI. DNA for the CDR3: TGTGCCAGCTCACCACCCGGAGGGGGCGAGCAGCCCCAGCATTTT. Translating gives CASSPPGGGEQPQHF.

This chain joins TRBV18 and TRBJ1-1; D unresolved. Trimming cost V 2 bases and J 0 bases, with 10 bases left between them. The germline V gene encodes CDR1 KGHSH and CDR2 LQKENI. This CDR3 has 15 residues. The CDR3: CASSPNEDMNTEAFF. CDR3 sequence (DNA): TGTGCCAGCTCACCAAATGAGGATATGAACACTGAAGCTTTCTTT.

The chain recombines TRBV6-2 or TRBV6-3 with TRBJ2-1; no firm D call. The germline gives CDR1 MNHEY, CDR2 SVGEGT. V lost 6 bases to trimming and J lost 6 bases, with 9 bases between them. There are 12 residues in the CDR3. The CDR3 is CASSPHSNEQFF. As DNA, the CDR3 is TGTGCCAGCAGCCCACATTCCAATGAGCAGTTCTTC.

This chain uses TRBV18 with TRBJ1-5; D may be TRBD1 (5 bases). Germline V CDR1 and CDR2: KGHSH, LQKENI. The CDR3 runs 14 residues. V lost 6 bases to trimming and J lost 0 bases, with 9 bases between them. The CDR3 protein is CASSLGDSNQPQHF. The CDR3 DNA reads TGTGCCAGCTCCCTAGGGGATAGCAATCAGCCCCAGCATTTT.

The chain has TRBV6-2 or TRBV6-3 and TRBJ1-2; TRBD1 might be the D (6 bases). V lost 5 bases and J 8 bases, leaving 15 bases between the germline ends. The CDR3 extends over 13 amino acids. CDR1 is MNHEY and CDR2 is SVGEGT in the germline V gene. The CDR3 is CASSTTGLWGYTF. Here the CDR3 DNA reads TGTGCCAGCAGTACCACAGGGCTTTGGGGCTACACCTTC.

V is TRBV15 and J is TRBJ1-5; D is undetermined. The CDR3 loop spans 14 amino acids. Trimming cost V 0 bases and J 4 bases, with 7 bases left between them. Germline values: CDR1 LNHNV, CDR2 YYDKDF (reference sequence). CDR3 sequence reads: CATSRDSLNQPQHF. The CDR3 DNA follows: TGTGCCACCAGCAGAGACAGTCTTAATCAGCCCCAGCATTTT.

The chain couples TRBV6-4 to TRBJ2-3, with 13 nucleotides matching TRBD2. Germline V gene sequence: CDR1 MRHNA, CDR2 SNTAGT. After removal of 6 bases from V and 5 bases from J, the junction contained 8 bases not matched to a gene. CDR3 length: 16 amino acids. The CDR3 nucleotides read TGTGCCAGCAGCACCGGACTAGCGGGAGTGGGAGATACGCAGTATTTT. Translating gives CASSTGLAGVGDTQYF.

The V call is TRBV6-2 or TRBV6-3, the J call TRBJ2-1; D not resolved. Germline loops: CDR1 MNHEY, CDR2 SVGEGT. The CDR3 covers 16 residues. With 6 bases removed from V and 3 bases from J, the gap between germline ends came to 18 bases. The CDR3 is CASSPLIQAIYNEQFF. As DNA, the CDR3 is TGTGCCAGCAGCCCCCTGATCCAGGCCATCTACAATGAGCAGTTCTTC.

The chain uses TRBV5-1 and TRBJ2-3; D is possibly TRBD1 (5 bases). Germline V lookup: CDR1 SGHRS, CDR2 YFSETQ. Trimming shortened V by 4 bases and J by 0 bases, and 18 bases separated the two germline ends. The CDR3 is made up of 17 amino acids. As DNA, the CDR3 is TGCGCCAGCAGCGCAAACCAGGGAATTACTAGCACAGATACGCAGTATTTT. Amino acids: CASSANQGITSTDTQYF.

This clone was detected only a few times. The V call is TRBV5-1, the J call TRBJ2-7, with D possibly matching TRBD2 (6 bases). V was clipped by 0 bases and J by 2 bases, with 12 bases between them. The CDR3 sequence is 15 residues long. Germline assignment: CDR1 SGHRS and CDR2 YFSETQ. CDR3 loop: CASSLDVGGPYEQYF. The DNA of the CDR3 is TGCGCCAGCAGCTTGGATGTGGGAGGCCCCTACGAGCAGTACTTC.

This clone appeared once. J is TRBJ1-2 and V is TRBV10-3; D might be TRBD1 (5 bases). CDR3 length: 13 residues. V was trimmed by 8 bases and J by 4 bases, leaving 14 bases between them. From germline, CDR1 is ENHRY and CDR2 SYGVKD. CDR3 coding DNA: TGTGCCATCGGGGGGTCAAGGTCCTATGGCTACACCTTC. Protein sequence: CAIGGSRSYGYTF.

The chain uses TRBV4-1 and TRBJ2-5; 7 nucleotides agree with TRBD1. The germline CDR1 and CDR2 sequences are MGHRA and YSYEKL. The CDR3 is made up of 16 amino acids. Trimming at V came to 0 bases and at J to 5 bases, leaving 9 bases not matched to a gene. The DNA for the CDR3 is TGCGCCAGCAGCCAAGATCCGTTGGCCAGGGGGGAGACCCAGTACTTC. This sequence encodes CASSQDPLARGETQYF.

The count of this clone is one. V gene TRBV4-1 combines with J gene TRBJ2-3; 13 positions agree with TRBD2. V shed 0 bases and J 1 base; nucleotides not matched to a gene: 4. This CDR3 is 18 amino acids long. CDR1 and CDR2 (germline): MGHRA, YSYEKL. Here the CDR3 DNA reads TGCGCCAGCAGCCAAGATCCCGGACTAGCGGGAGGCACAGATACGCAGTATTTT. Amino acids: CASSQDPGLAGGTDTQYF.

The rearrangement links TRBV29-1 to TRBJ2-1, with 8 bases fitting TRBD1. The CDR3 length is 13 residues. Germline-derived CDR1 and CDR2 are SQVTM and ANQGSEA. The J segment lost 6 bases and the V segment lost 6 bases, leaving 7 bases of the junction unmatched. The CDR3 bases are TGCAGCGTCCTTCCTACAGGGGGCAATGAGCAGTTCTTC. Residues: CSVLPTGGNEQFF.

The chain is built from TRBV5-1 and TRBJ1-2; the D is unclear. V lost 2 bases and J lost 6, with 8 bases in between. The CDR3 is 12 residues long. Germline V lookup: CDR1 SGHRS, CDR2 YFSETQ. For the CDR3, the DNA is TGCGCCAGCAGCTTAAACTACGATGGCTACACCTTC. Residues: CASSLNYDGYTF. Using reference TRBV5-1 and TRBJ1-2 for the parts outside the CDR3, the full variable domain is KAGVTQTPRYLIKTRGQQVTLSCSPISGHRSVSWYQQTPGQGLQFLFEYFSETQRNKGNFPGRFSGRQFSNSRSEMNVSTLELGDSALYLCASSLNYDGYTFGSGTRLTVV.

This clone has a single count. This chain joins TRBV24-1 and TRBJ1-1; 7 bases line up with TRBD1. The CDR3 consists of 14 residues. The germline gives CDR1 KGHDR, CDR2 SFDVKD. Trimming took 4 bases from V and 3 from J; bases not matched to a gene: 4. The DNA for the CDR3 is TGTGCCACCAGTGAAGGCAGGGGGGACACTGAAGCTTTCTTT. It specifies CATSEGRGDTEAFF.

The chain recombines TRBV4-3 with TRBJ1-5, with TRBD1 matching over 7 bases. This CDR3 region has 14 residues. Losses at the gene ends were 2 bases for V and 6 bases for J; bases not matched to a gene: 4. Germline lookup yields CDR1 LGHNA and CDR2 YSLEER. CDR3 loop: CASSQSQGVQPQHF. CDR3 DNA sequence: TGCGCCAGCAGCCAATCCCAGGGGGTTCAGCCCCAGCATTTT.

V gene TRBV7-2 combines with J gene TRBJ1-3, with TRBD1 matching over 9 bases. V shed 5 bases and J 0 bases; nucleotides not matched to a gene: 5. This CDR3 contains 16 residues. Germline CDR1 SGHTA, CDR2 FQGNSA. Here the CDR3 reads CASSSRDRDSGNTIYF. The DNA for the CDR3 is TGTGCCAGCAGCAGCCGGGACAGGGACTCTGGAAACACCATATATTTT.

The V and J genes are TRBV9 and TRBJ2-3; 7 positions agree with TRBD2. CDR1 and CDR2 (germline): SGDLS, YYNGEE. This CDR3 has 14 residues. Trimming removed 8 bases from V and 5 bases from J; junction bases left unmatched: 11. CDR3 in amino acids: CASSGGSPLDTQYF. CDR3 coding DNA: TGTGCCAGTTCGGGCGGGAGCCCGTTAGATACGCAGTATTTT.